A single sample gave rise to the 11 T cell receptor beta chains below, sequenced in a study of cytomegalovirus exposure and HLA in healthy donors. The PCR employed 60 Vbeta primers together with 13 Jbeta primers. Measured with immunoSEQ multiplex PCR; TCRdb has only the in-frame clones, and not every one. The profile shows under 250,000 clones, almost 85% of them singletons. The sample was PBMCs. The receptors were sampled from a woman aged 50 to 60 in good health and CMV-seronegative.

The chain recombines TRBV2 with TRBJ2-5, with 7 bases matching TRBD1. The germline V gene has CDR1 SNHLY and CDR2 FYNNEI. The V segment lost 6 bases and the J segment 4 bases; nucleotides outside the gene matches: 8. The CDR3 spans 14 residues. The CDR3 DNA reads as TGTGCCAGCAGCGCTGACAGGGCGGCAGAGACCCAGTACTTC. It translates to CASSADRAAETQYF.

With regard to this clone: This CDR3 is also generated by other DNA sequences in the sample. CDR3: CASSPGLAGNNEQFF. CDR3 in DNA: TGCGCCAGCAGCCCGGGACTAGCGGGTAACAATGAGCAGTTCTTC. This sequence joins TRBV5-1 and TRBJ2-1; 12 bases are shared with TRBD2. The V gene end was trimmed by 4 bases and the J gene end by 5 bases; junction bases not matched to a gene: 4. Per germline, CDR1 SGHRS and CDR2 YFSETQ. This CDR3 is built from 15 residues. The entire variable domain, with the rest obtained from reference TRBV5-1 and TRBJ2-1, is as follows: KAGVTQTPRYLIKTRGQQVTLSCSPISGHRSVSWYQQTPGQGLQFLFEYFSETQRNKGNFPGRFSGRQFSNSRSEMNVSTLELGDSALYLCASSPGLAGNNEQFFGPGTRLTVL.

This chain connects TRBV5-1 to TRBJ2-7; a weak D match, TRBD2 (6 bases). The V gene's germline CDR1 is SGHRS and CDR2 YFSETQ. Trimming removed 0 bases from V and 6 bases from J, with 13 bases in between. This CDR3 contains 14 residues. CDR3 residues: CASSLGPPGVEQYF. DNA for the CDR3: TGCGCCAGCAGCTTGGGACCCCCGGGAGTCGAGCAGTACTTC.

The chain recombines TRBV18 with TRBJ2-2; no firm D call. The V end lost 3 bases, the J end lost 6 bases, and 14 bases lay between the germline ends. Germline V gives CDR1 KGHSH, CDR2 LQKENI. The length of the CDR3 is 15 residues. The CDR3 bases are TGTGCCAGCTCACCCACGAGACTCAGTTCCGGGGAGCTGTTTTTT. This sequence encodes CASSPTRLSSGELFF.

The count of this clone is one. The chain is built from TRBV10-3 and TRBJ2-1, with TRBD2 as a possible D gene (6 bases). There are 15 residues in the CDR3. The germline CDR1 and CDR2 sequences are ENHRY and SYGVKD. The V and J ends lost 2 bases and 2 bases respectively, with 10 bases between them. The CDR3 reads CAISESSGTYNEQFF. In nucleotides, the CDR3 is TGTGCCATCAGTGAGAGTAGCGGAACCTACAATGAGCAGTTCTTC.

In its sample, this clone was seen a few times. The V call is TRBV19, the J call TRBJ2-1, with TRBD1 matching 7 bases. V lost 7 bases, J lost 0 bases, and 9 bases stayed unmatched. Germline loops: CDR1 LNHDA, CDR2 SQIVND (reference sequence). The CDR3 sequence is 16 residues long. The CDR3 DNA follows: TGTGCCAGTACCCAGACAGGGATCCCCTCCTACAATGAGCAGTTCTTC. Translated: CASTQTGIPSYNEQFF.

The chain links TRBV7-9 to TRBJ1-5, with D perhaps matching TRBD1 (6 bases). Trimming stripped 5 bases from V and 4 bases from J, with 18 bases between. Germline V gene sequence: CDR1 SEHNR, CDR2 FQNEAQ (reference sequence). CDR3 length: 16 residues. The CDR3 DNA reads TGTGCCAGCAGCCAAACAGGGTCGGCGGGTAATCAGCCCCAGCATTTT. Its protein product is CASSQTGSAGNQPQHF.

The count of this clone is one. The chain joins TRBV7-2 to TRBJ2-7; TRBD1 might be the D (5 bases). CDR3 length: 15 amino acids. CDR1 SGHTA and CDR2 FQGNSA come from the germline V gene. Trimming left V 0 bases short and J 2 bases short, with 11 bases between. The CDR3 DNA is TGTGCCAGCAGCTTAGCGGCGACAGCTACCTACGAGCAGTACTTC. The encoded protein is CASSLAATATYEQYF.

This chain joins TRBV19 and TRBJ1-1; TRBD1 agrees at 7 bases. There are 15 residues in the CDR3. Germline loops: CDR1 LNHDA, CDR2 SQIVND (reference sequence). Trimming at V came to 6 bases and at J to 0 bases, leaving 7 bases not matched to a gene. DNA of the CDR3: TGTGCCAGTAGCCCTTGGGGACAGATGAACACTGAAGCTTTCTTT. Translating it yields CASSPWGQMNTEAFF.

The table lists this clone with a count of one. V usage is TRBV9 and J usage is TRBJ2-3, with D hard to call. With 4 bases removed from V and 6 bases from J, the gap between germline ends came to 9 bases. The CDR3 is made up of 12 amino acids. CDR1 and CDR2 (germline): SGDLS, YYNGEE. The CDR3 DNA reads as TGTGCCAGCAGCCGCTCAGGTGATACGCAGTATTTT. Translated: CASSRSGDTQYF.

The CDR3 loop reads CATGTANTGELFF. CDR3 sequence (DNA): TGTGCCACCGGGACAGCCAACACCGGGGAGCTGTTTTTT. The chain uses TRBV9 and TRBJ2-2; TRBD1 agrees at 7 bases. V lost 9 bases and J lost 2; bases outside the gene matches: 4. Germline values: CDR1 SGDLS, CDR2 YYNGEE. This CDR3 contains 13 residues.